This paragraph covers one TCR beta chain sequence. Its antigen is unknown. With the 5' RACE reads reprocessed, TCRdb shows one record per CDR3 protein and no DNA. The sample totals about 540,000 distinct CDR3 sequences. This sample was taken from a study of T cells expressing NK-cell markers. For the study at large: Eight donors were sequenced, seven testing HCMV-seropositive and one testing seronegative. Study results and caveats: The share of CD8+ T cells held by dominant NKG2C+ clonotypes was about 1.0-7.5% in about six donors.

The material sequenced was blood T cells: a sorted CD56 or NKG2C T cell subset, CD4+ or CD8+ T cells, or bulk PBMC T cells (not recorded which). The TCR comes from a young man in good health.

Here the CDR3 reads CASSFQGKTSRTYNEQFF. J is TRBJ2-1 and V is TRBV12-3 or TRBV12-4; as DNA is missing, the TRBD2 call by TCRdb cannot be tested. CDR3 length equals 18 residues.